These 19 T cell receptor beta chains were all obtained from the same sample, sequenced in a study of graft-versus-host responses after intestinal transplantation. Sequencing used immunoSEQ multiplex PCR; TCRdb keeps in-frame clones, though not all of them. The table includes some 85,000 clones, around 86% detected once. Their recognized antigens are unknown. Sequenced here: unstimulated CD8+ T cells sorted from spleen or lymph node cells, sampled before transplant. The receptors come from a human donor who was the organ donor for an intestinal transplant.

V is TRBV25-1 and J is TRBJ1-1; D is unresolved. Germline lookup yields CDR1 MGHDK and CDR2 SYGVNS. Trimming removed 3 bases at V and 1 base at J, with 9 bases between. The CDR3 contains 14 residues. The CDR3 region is CASSEYFGNTEAFF. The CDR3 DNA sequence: TGTGCCAGCAGTGAGTATTTCGGGAACACTGAAGCTTTCTTT.

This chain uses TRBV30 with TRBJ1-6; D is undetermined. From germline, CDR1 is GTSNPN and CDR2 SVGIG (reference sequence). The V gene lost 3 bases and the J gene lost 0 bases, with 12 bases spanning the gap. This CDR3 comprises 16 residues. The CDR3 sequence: CAWSPPYGSYNSPLHF. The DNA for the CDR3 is TGTGCCTGGAGCCCCCCCTACGGCTCCTATAATTCACCCCTCCACTTT.

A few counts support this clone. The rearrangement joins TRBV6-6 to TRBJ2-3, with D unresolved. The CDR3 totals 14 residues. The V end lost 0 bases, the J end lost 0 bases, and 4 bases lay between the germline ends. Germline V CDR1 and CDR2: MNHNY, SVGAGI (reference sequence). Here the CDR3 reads CASSYSTSTDTQYF. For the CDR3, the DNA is TGTGCCAGCAGTTACTCGACTAGCACAGATACGCAGTATTTT.

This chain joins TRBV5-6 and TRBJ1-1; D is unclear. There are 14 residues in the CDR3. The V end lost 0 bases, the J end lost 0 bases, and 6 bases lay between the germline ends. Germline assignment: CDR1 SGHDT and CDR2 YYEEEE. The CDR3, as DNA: TGTGCCAGCAGCTTGGGGGCAGTGAACACTGAAGCTTTCTTT. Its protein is CASSLGAVNTEAFF. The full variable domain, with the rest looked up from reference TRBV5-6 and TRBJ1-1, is DAGVTQSPTHLIKTRGQQVTLRCSPKSGHDTVSWYQQALGQGPQFIFQYYEEEERQRGNFPDRFSGHQFPNYSSELNVNALLLGDSALYLCASSLGAVNTEAFFGQGTRLTVV.

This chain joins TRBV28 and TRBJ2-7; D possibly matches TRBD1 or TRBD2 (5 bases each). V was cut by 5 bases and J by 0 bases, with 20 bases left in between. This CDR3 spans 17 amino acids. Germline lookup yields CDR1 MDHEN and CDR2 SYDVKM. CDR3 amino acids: CASSPLSGLGGSYEQYF. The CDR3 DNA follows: TGTGCCAGCAGTCCCTTATCCGGGCTTGGGGGCTCCTACGAGCAGTACTTC.

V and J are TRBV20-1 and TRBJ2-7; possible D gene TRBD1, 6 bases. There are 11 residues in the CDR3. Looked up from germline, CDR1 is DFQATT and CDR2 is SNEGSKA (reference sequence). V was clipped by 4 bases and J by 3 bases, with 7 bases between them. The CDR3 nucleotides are TGCAGTGCTAACAGGGTCTACGAGCAGTACTTC. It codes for CSANRVYEQYF.

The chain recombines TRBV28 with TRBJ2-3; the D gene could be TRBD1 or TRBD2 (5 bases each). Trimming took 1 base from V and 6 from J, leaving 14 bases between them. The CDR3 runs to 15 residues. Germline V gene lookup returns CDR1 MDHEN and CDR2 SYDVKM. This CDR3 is CASSLSRDPPDTQYF. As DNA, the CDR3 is TGTGCCAGCAGTTTATCCCGGGACCCACCGGATACGCAGTATTTT.

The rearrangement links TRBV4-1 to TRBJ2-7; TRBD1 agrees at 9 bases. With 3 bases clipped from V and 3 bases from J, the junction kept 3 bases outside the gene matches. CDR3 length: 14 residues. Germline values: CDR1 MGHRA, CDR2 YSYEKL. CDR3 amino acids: CASSHLTGGYEQYF. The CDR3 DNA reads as TGCGCCAGCAGCCATCTGACAGGGGGCTACGAGCAGTACTTC.

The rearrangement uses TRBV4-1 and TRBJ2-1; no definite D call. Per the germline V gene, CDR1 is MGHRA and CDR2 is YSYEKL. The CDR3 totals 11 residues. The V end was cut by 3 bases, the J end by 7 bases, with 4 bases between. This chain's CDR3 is CASSHFNEQFF. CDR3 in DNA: TGCGCCAGCAGCCATTTTAATGAGCAGTTCTTC.

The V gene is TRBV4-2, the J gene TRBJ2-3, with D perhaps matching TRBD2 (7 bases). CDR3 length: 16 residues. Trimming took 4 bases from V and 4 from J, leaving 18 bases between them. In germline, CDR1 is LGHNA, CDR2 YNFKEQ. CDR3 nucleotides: TGTGCCAGCAGCCCCTCTGGAGGGGGAGGGGCAGATACGCAGTATTTT. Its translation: CASSPSGGGGADTQYF.

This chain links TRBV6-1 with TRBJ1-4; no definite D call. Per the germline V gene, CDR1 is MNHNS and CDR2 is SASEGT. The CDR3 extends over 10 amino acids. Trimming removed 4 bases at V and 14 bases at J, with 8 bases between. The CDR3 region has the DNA TGTGCCAGCAGTGCTGCCCCCCTGTTTTTT. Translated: CASSAAPLFF.

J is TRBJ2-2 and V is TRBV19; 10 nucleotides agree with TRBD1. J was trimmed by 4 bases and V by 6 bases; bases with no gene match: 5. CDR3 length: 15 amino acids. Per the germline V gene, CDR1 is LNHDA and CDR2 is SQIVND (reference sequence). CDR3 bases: TGTGCCAGTAGAGGGTGGGACAGGGGCACCGGGGAGCTGTTTTTT. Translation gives CASRGWDRGTGELFF.

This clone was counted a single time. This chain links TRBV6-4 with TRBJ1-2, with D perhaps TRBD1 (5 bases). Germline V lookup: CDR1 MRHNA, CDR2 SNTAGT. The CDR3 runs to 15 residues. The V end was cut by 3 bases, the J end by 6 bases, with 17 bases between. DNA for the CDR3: TGTGCCAGCAGTGAAACCCCACAGGCCCTAAATGGCTACACCTTC. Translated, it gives CASSETPQALNGYTF.

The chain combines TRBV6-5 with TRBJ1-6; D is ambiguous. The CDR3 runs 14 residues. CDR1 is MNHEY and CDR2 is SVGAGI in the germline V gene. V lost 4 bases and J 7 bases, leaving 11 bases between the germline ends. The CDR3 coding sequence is TGTGCCAGCAGTTTAACAGCCTGGAATTCACCCCTCCACTTT. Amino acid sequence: CASSLTAWNSPLHF.

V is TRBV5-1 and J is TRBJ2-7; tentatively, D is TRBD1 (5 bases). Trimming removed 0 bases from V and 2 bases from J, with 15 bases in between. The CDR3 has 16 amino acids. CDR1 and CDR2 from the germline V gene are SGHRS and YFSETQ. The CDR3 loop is CASSLDGATLTYEQYF. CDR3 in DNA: TGCGCCAGCAGCTTGGATGGGGCAACCTTAACCTACGAGCAGTACTTC.

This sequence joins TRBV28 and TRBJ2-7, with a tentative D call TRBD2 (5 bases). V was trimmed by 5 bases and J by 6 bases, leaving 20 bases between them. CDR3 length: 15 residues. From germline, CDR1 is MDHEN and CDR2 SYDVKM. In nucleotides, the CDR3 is TGTGCCAGCAGTGTACACTCCGGACCTGCGGGCGAGCAGTACTTC. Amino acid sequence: CASSVHSGPAGEQYF.

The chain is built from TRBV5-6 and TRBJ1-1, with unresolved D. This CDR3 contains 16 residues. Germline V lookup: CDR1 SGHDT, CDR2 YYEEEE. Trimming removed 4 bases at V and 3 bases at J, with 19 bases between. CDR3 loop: CASSPFLGGRYTEAFF. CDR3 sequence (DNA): TGTGCCAGCAGCCCATTCCTGGGAGGGCGGTACACTGAAGCTTTCTTT.

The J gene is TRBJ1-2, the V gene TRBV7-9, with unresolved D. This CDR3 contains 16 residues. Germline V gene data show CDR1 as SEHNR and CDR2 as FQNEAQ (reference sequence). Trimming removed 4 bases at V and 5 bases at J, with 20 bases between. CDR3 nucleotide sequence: TGTGCCAGCAGCTCCGGGTTCGTCTCTCCGGGGTATGGCTACACCTTC. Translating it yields CASSSGFVSPGYGYTF.

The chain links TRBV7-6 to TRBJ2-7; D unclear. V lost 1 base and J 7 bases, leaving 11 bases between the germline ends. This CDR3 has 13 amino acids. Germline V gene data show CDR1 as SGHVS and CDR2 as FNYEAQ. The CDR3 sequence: CASSLVPGREQYF. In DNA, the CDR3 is TGTGCCAGCAGCTTAGTGCCAGGAAGGGAGCAGTACTTC.